The rows below give T cell receptor beta chains drawn from one sample of a study of monozygotic twins with inflammatory bowel disease. Following a re-call of the 5' RACE reads, TCRdb has one entry per CDR3 protein and lacks DNA. Found here are around 410,000 distinct CDR3 sequences; the top ten clones hold 2% to 3%. Sequencing was carried out using blood. The receptors originated from a human donor with ulcerative colitis or Crohn's disease, or a healthy co-twin of an affected twin (not recorded which). The CDR3 runs from the conserved cysteine through the conserved F or W. The order of the fields is J gene, V gene, CDR3 protein.

>TRBJ1-4|TRBV7-2
CASTLQGTLVEKLFF
>TRBJ1-1|TRBV27
CASLRSGGNTEAFF
>TRBJ1-2|TRBV10-2
CASTERQGNYGYTF
>TRBJ1-3|TRBV7-6
CASSRNRVSGNTIYF
>TRBJ2-5|TRBV18
CASSPVGETQYF
>TRBJ2-5|TRBV29-1
CSVSRPGEQETQYF
>TRBJ2-7|TRBV4-3
CASSQTQGKYEQYF
>TRBJ2-6|TRBV29-1
CSVAQQGDTGANVLTF
>TRBJ2-1|TRBV5-4
CASSKLATAYNEQFF
>TRBJ2-5|TRBV27
CASSLMGSQETQYF
>TRBJ2-1|TRBV18
CASSPLPPSSYNEQFF
>TRBJ1-6|TRBV12-3/TRBV12-4
CASSSWTGNSPLHF
>TRBJ2-1|TRBV7-6
CASSPDSGGPSYNEQFF
>TRBJ1-2|TRBV7-2
CASAQVSTNYGYTF
>TRBJ2-4|TRBV15
CATSEAGGALAKNIQYF
>TRBJ1-5|TRBV6-2/TRBV6-3
CASTDSISNQPQHF
>TRBJ2-4|TRBV2
CASRGLKGIQYF
>TRBJ1-3|TRBV11-1
CASSLVGDRGLWPGNTIYF
>TRBJ1-2|TRBV6-5
CASSYSPDLGYTF
>TRBJ2-1|TRBV7-3
CASSRGGRASEQFF
>TRBJ2-7|TRBV11-2
CASSVRTSGRVFSYEQYF
>TRBJ1-2|TRBV25-1
CASSNLYGYTF
>TRBJ2-5|TRBV4-1
CASSSRTGGLQETQYF
>TRBJ2-2|TRBV28
CASRHPLAGVSGELFF
>TRBJ2-7|TRBV2
CASSEVGGPYEQYF
>TRBJ2-1|TRBV15
CATSRTGVYNEQFF
>TRBJ2-5|TRBV5-4
CASSPEQGAVETQYF
>TRBJ2-5|TRBV3-1
CASSQDWDKETQYF
>TRBJ1-5|TRBV27
CASRMAGASNQPQHF
>TRBJ1-3|TRBV4-1
CASSQGGQGGNTIYF
>TRBJ1-3|TRBV5-1
CASSLGSYSGNTIYF
>TRBJ2-1|TRBV7-9
CASSFAGGYNEQFF
>TRBJ2-5|TRBV18
CASSPSSTQETQYF
>TRBJ2-3|TRBV3-1
CASSIGGSSTDTQYF
>TRBJ2-1|TRBV20-1
CSACSLYNEQFF
>TRBJ2-7|TRBV4-3
CASSQDIGLAGGAWYEQYF
>TRBJ2-1|TRBV5-1
CASSSLLAGLNEQFF
>TRBJ1-3|TRBV20-1
CSAPSRTGVGNTIYF
>TRBJ2-7|TRBV5-1
CASRPGPSYEQYF
>TRBJ2-2|TRBV5-6
CASSFQQQRTGELFF
>TRBJ2-1|TRBV6-1
CASSQTSGGGDEQFF
>TRBJ2-7|TRBV6-2/TRBV6-3
CASTETGKGVYEQYF
>TRBJ2-7|TRBV5-1
CASSLEWGAHEQYF
>TRBJ2-4|TRBV20-1
CSAGARQGLYIQYF